One and the same sample provided the 27 T cell receptor beta chains below, sequenced in a study of OX40 agonist ivuxolimab in advanced cancers. This table comes from immunoSEQ multiplex PCR, and its TCRdb copy is limited to in-frame clones, with some not included. This sample has tens of thousands of clones; about 85% occur once, and the top ten carry roughly 0.99%. Sequencing was performed on CD4+ or CD8+ T cells sorted from blood, taken in a trial of the OX40 agonist ivuxolimab. These receptors were taken from an adult with an advanced solid tumor such as melanoma, head and neck, liver or kidney cancer.

V and J are TRBV19 and TRBJ2-3, with D perhaps TRBD1 (5 bases). The CDR3 sequence is 16 residues long. The germline gives CDR1 LNHDA, CDR2 SQIVND (reference sequence). Between the trimmed V and J ends, which lost 1 base and 0 bases, there was a span of 11 bases. DNA of the CDR3: TGTGCCAGTAGTATAGTAGGGGATCCTAGCACAGATACGCAGTATTTT. Translating it yields CASSIVGDPSTDTQYF.

The chain joins TRBV10-3 to TRBJ2-7, with 13 bases matching TRBD2. The length of the CDR3 is 16 residues. After removal of 5 bases from V and 4 bases from J, the junction contained 8 bases not matched to a gene. Germline values: CDR1 ENHRY, CDR2 SYGVKD. Written as DNA, the CDR3 is TGTGCCATCAGTCCGGCCGGACTAGCGGGAGAATACGAGCAGTACTTC. Protein product: CAISPAGLAGEYEQYF.

This clone was observed a single time. The rearrangement links TRBV29-1 to TRBJ1-5; D possibly corresponds to TRBD1 (6 bases). V was pared by 4 bases and J by 5 bases, with 9 bases between. The CDR3 runs to 12 residues. The germline V gene encodes CDR1 SQVTM and CDR2 ANQGSEA. The CDR3 DNA sequence: TGCAGCGTTGCAGGGGCGGATCAGCCCCAGCATTTT. Its protein is CSVAGADQPQHF.

The V and J genes are TRBV13 and TRBJ2-3, with no clear D. Germline-derived CDR1 and CDR2 are PRHDT and FYEKMQ (reference sequence). Trimming left V 8 bases short and J 1 base short, with 10 bases between. The CDR3 extends over 13 amino acids. The CDR3 nucleotides are TGTGCCAGCGGCCGAGGTCGCACAGATACGCAGTATTTT. Protein: CASGRGRTDTQYF.

The V gene is TRBV29-1, the J gene TRBJ1-5; D is unclear. This CDR3 comprises 18 residues. The germline CDR1 and CDR2 sequences are SQVTM and ANQGSEA. V gave up 8 bases and J gave up 0 bases, with 26 bases separating them. The CDR3 bases are TGCAGCTTTGCACCAAAAATCAAAGCCCTATATAGCAATCAGCCCCAGCATTTT. Translated: CSFAPKIKALYSNQPQHF.

This clone was seen only once. The chain uses TRBV7-2 and TRBJ1-1; D is perhaps TRBD1 (6 bases). The V end was cut by 0 bases, the J end by 0 bases, with 11 bases between. The CDR3 is made up of 16 amino acids. CDR1 and CDR2 (germline): SGHTA, FQGNSA. CDR3 DNA: TGTGCCAGCAGCTTAGCGGGCAGGGGCTTGAACACTGAAGCTTTCTTT. Its translation: CASSLAGRGLNTEAFF.

The chain carries TRBV7-2 and TRBJ2-5, with 8 bases aligning to TRBD1. The CDR3 contains 16 residues. Germline lookup yields CDR1 SGHTA and CDR2 FQGNSA. Trimming at V came to 4 bases and at J to 7 bases, leaving 14 bases not matched to a gene. The CDR3 bases are TGTGCCAGCAGCTCTGGACAGGGTACCACTACTGGGACCCAGTACTTC. It specifies CASSSGQGTTTGTQYF.

The gene calls are TRBV5-6 and TRBJ1-1; D uncertain. Germline CDR1 reads SGHDT; CDR2 reads YYEEEE. The germline V and J ends were trimmed by 0 bases and 2 bases, with 11 bases remaining between them. The CDR3 runs 15 residues. Written as DNA, the CDR3 is TGTGCCAGCAGCTTGGTCCAGAACAGAAACACTGAAGCTTTCTTT. This gives the protein CASSLVQNRNTEAFF.

The chain couples TRBV27 to TRBJ1-4; TRBD1 matches at 7 bases. Unmatched junction bases numbered 6, after V lost 5 bases and J lost 6 bases. This CDR3 spans 14 amino acids. Germline assignment: CDR1 MNHEY and CDR2 SMNVEV (reference sequence). CDR3 amino acids: CASSDRADYEKLFF. DNA for the CDR3: TGTGCCAGCAGTGACAGGGCAGACTATGAAAAACTGTTTTTT.

V is TRBV5-1 and J is TRBJ2-7, with TRBD1 identical over 7 bases. This CDR3 has 15 residues. V lost 6 bases to trimming and J lost 3 bases; unmatched junction nucleotides: 12. The germline CDR1 and CDR2 sequences are SGHRS and YFSETQ. The DNA for the CDR3 is TGCGCCAGCACCGACAGGGCGCCTTTATACTACGAGCAGTACTTC. Residues: CASTDRAPLYYEQYF.

This clone was counted a single time. V and J are TRBV14 and TRBJ2-7; D not certain. This CDR3 region has 11 residues. Germline CDR1 and CDR2: SGHDN and FVKESK. V lost 1 base to trimming and J lost 7 bases, with 5 bases between them. CDR3 residues: CASSQVGEQYF. CDR3 DNA: TGTGCCAGCAGCCAAGTCGGTGAGCAGTACTTC.

The genes are TRBV4-2 and TRBJ2-3; the match to TRBD2 covers 12 bases. V shed 3 bases, J shed 0 bases, and the junction held 16 bases outside the gene matches. The length of the CDR3 is 21 residues. From germline, CDR1 is LGHNA and CDR2 YNFKEQ. CDR3 in amino acids: CASSQKGTSGRRGLSTDTQYF. DNA for the CDR3: TGTGCCAGCAGCCAGAAGGGCACTAGCGGGAGGAGGGGGCTAAGCACAGATACGCAGTATTTT.

This chain connects TRBV19 to TRBJ1-1; D possibly corresponds to TRBD1 (5 bases). Per the germline V gene, CDR1 is LNHDA and CDR2 is SQIVND (reference sequence). This CDR3 is 13 amino acids long. The V and J ends lost 4 bases and 1 base respectively, with 7 bases between them. CDR3 nucleotides: TGTGCCAGTAGTAGAGACAGGAACACTGAAGCTTTCTTT. It translates to CASSRDRNTEAFF.

The chain joins TRBV6-4 to TRBJ2-7, with 7 nucleotides matching TRBD2. Per the germline V gene, CDR1 is MRHNA and CDR2 is SNTAGT. The CDR3 sequence is 12 residues long. With V trimmed by 6 bases and J by 4 bases, 3 bases remained unmatched. CDR3 loop: CASSGGSYEQYF. The CDR3 nucleotides read TGTGCCAGCAGCGGCGGGAGTTACGAGCAGTACTTC.

The rearrangement links TRBV30 to TRBJ2-5; the D gene is possibly TRBD1 (6 bases). This CDR3 is built from 16 residues. Trimming took 3 bases from V and 2 from J, leaving 19 bases between them. Germline CDR1 reads GTSNPN; CDR2 reads SVGIG (reference sequence). The chain's CDR3 is CAWSAKQGVGQETQYF. CDR3 bases: TGTGCCTGGAGCGCCAAACAGGGAGTTGGGCAAGAGACCCAGTACTTC.

The chain recombines TRBV19 with TRBJ1-5; D gene ambiguous. The CDR3 has 11 amino acids. The V gene's germline CDR1 is LNHDA and CDR2 SQIVND (reference sequence). Trimming removed 10 bases at V and 4 bases at J, with 8 bases between. CDR3 in DNA: TGTGCCACCGGAATTAATCAGCCCCAGCATTTT. The encoded protein is CATGINQPQHF.

This chain uses TRBV10-1 with TRBJ1-3; D is unresolved. This CDR3 has 14 amino acids. CDR1 and CDR2 (germline): WNHNN, SYGVQD (reference sequence). V dropped 2 bases and J dropped 1 base, with 6 bases sitting between them. The DNA of the CDR3 is TGCGCCAGCAGTGAGGGGAGATCTGGAAACACCATATATTTT. Its translation: CASSEGRSGNTIYF.

CDR3 region: CASSYGTDYEQYF. The DNA of the CDR3 is TGCGCCAGCAGCTATGGGACCGACTACGAGCAGTACTTC. The chain carries TRBV4-3 and TRBJ2-7; perhaps D is TRBD1 or TRBD2 (5 bases each). Trimming took 5 bases from V and 3 from J, leaving 11 bases between them. Germline V gene data show CDR1 as LGHNA and CDR2 as YSLEER. The CDR3 has 13 amino acids.

In its sample, this clone was seen once. This chain's CDR3 is CASSLSRGLNSPLHF. Written as DNA, the CDR3 is TGTGCCAGCAGTTTATCGAGGGGGCTTAATTCACCCCTCCACTTT. The chain recombines TRBV27 with TRBJ1-6; TRBD1 agrees at 7 bases. The CDR3 runs to 15 residues. Germline assignment: CDR1 MNHEY and CDR2 SMNVEV (reference sequence). Trimming took 0 bases from V and 6 from J; bases not matched to a gene: 2.

This clone appeared a few times. The rearrangement uses TRBV18 and TRBJ1-2; 10 bases map to TRBD1. Germline V gene data show CDR1 as KGHSH and CDR2 as LQKENI. The CDR3 length is 14 residues. Unmatched junction bases numbered 4, after V lost 3 bases and J lost 6 bases. The DNA for the CDR3 is TGTGCCAGCTCACCCGGGACAGGGGAGGATGGCTACACCTTC. Translating gives CASSPGTGEDGYTF.

The rearrangement uses TRBV27 and TRBJ2-7; TRBD1 agrees at 8 bases. Looked up from germline, CDR1 is MNHEY and CDR2 is SMNVEV (reference sequence). Unmatched junction bases numbered 2, after V lost 4 bases and J lost 6 bases. The CDR3 spans 12 residues. CDR3 protein: CASSSTGGEQYF. The CDR3 DNA follows: TGTGCCAGCAGTTCTACAGGGGGCGAGCAGTACTTC.

The table lists this clone with many counts. The chain carries TRBV19 and TRBJ1-5, with a weak D call TRBD1 (6 bases). The CDR3 loop spans 17 amino acids. Germline CDR1 and CDR2: LNHDA and SQIVND (reference sequence). With 2 bases removed from V and 3 bases from J, the gap between germline ends came to 17 bases. This chain's CDR3 is CASSIHPTTGLNQPQHF. CDR3 bases: TGTGCCAGTAGTATACATCCCACGACAGGCCTCAATCAGCCCCAGCATTTT. The whole variable domain, remainder taken from reference TRBV19 and TRBJ1-5, is DGGITQSPKYLFRKEGQNVTLSCEQNLNHDAMYWYRQDPGQGLRLIYYSQIVNDFQKGDIAEGYSVSREKKESFPLTVTSAQKNPTAFYLCASSIHPTTGLNQPQHFGDGTRLSIL.

This sequence joins TRBV6-6 and TRBJ2-2; D perhaps matches TRBD2 (6 bases). The CDR3 is 13 residues long. The ends were cut back, 6 bases at V and 7 bases at J, with 12 bases in the middle. Germline V gene sequence: CDR1 MNHNY, CDR2 SVGAGI (reference sequence). DNA for the CDR3: TGTGCCAGCAGCCCCGCGGGAATCGGGGAGCTGTTTTTT. This gives the protein CASSPAGIGELFF.

This chain links TRBV6-1 with TRBJ1-1; D is ambiguous. CDR3 length equals 13 residues. From germline, CDR1 is MNHNS and CDR2 SASEGT. V lost 8 bases, J lost 5 bases, and 15 bases lay in between. As DNA, the CDR3 is TGTGCCAGCGTCTGGGGAATTAGGACTGAAGCTTTCTTT. Protein sequence: CASVWGIRTEAFF.

V usage is TRBV7-2 and J usage is TRBJ1-1, with D possibly matching TRBD1 (5 bases). Germline CDR1 reads SGHTA; CDR2 reads FQGNSA. This CDR3 spans 14 amino acids. V dropped 3 bases and J dropped 4 bases, with 12 bases sitting between them. The CDR3 reads CASSLRGWGTEAFF. The DNA of the CDR3 is TGTGCCAGCAGCTTGAGGGGTTGGGGCACTGAAGCTTTCTTT.

The chain joins TRBV11-2 to TRBJ2-1, with D unresolved. CDR3 size: 15 residues. The germline V gene has CDR1 SGHAT and CDR2 FQNNGV. Between the trimmed V and J ends, which lost 1 base and 8 bases, there was a span of 15 bases. In nucleotides, the CDR3 is TGTGCCAGCAGCTTAGTCCGGTCAGCCTTCGATGAGCAGTTCTTC. It encodes CASSLVRSAFDEQFF.

The chain uses TRBV29-1 and TRBJ2-7; D may be TRBD2 (5 bases). CDR3 length equals 12 residues. Germline loops: CDR1 SQVTM, CDR2 ANQGSEA. Deletions cut 7 bases from V and 0 bases from J, with 10 bases between. The DNA of the CDR3 is TGCAGCGCCCAAGGGAGCTCCTACGAGCAGTACTTC. This gives the protein CSAQGSSYEQYF.